Below, one T cell receptor beta chain is given with its context. Antigen unknown. This entry belongs to a study of siplizumab effects on memory and regulatory T cells. Produced via immunoSEQ multiplex PCR; TCRdb's table is partial and in-frame only. The sample records 100,000 or so clones, roughly 90% being singletons. This CDR3 comprises 17 residues. Findings and limits, study-wide: There were only a minor fraction of alloreactive clones that mapped to unstimulated subsets. In unstimulated cells, naive T cells appeared more diverse than memory T cells and seemed major alloresponse contributors.

V is TRBV21-1 and J is TRBJ2-3; no check of the table's D call, TRBD1, against the DNA was made. TRBV21-1 is a pseudogene. The specimen sequenced was CD4+ T cells sorted from blood. The sequence derives from a human donor in good health. This CDR3 is CASSKGKGQGVVDTQYF. The CDR3 DNA is TGTGCCAGCAGCAAAGGGAAGGGACAGGGGGTGGTAGATACGCAGTATTTT.